This passage covers 24 T cell receptor beta chains from one sample sequenced in a study of CD8 T cells in Susac syndrome. RNA amounts of 0.5 to 1 ug underwent reverse transcription with random hexamers. TCRdb passed the immunoSEQ multiplex PCR reads through MiXCR, listing each CDR3 protein once. The data show 400,000 or so distinct CDR3 sequences, 75% to 90% seen once. The specimen sequenced was CD8+ T cells from PBMCs. All receptors come from a human donor with multiple sclerosis.

This chain links TRBV25-1 with TRBJ1-1, with a tentative D call TRBD1 (5 bases). The ends were cut back, 10 bases at V and 3 bases at J, with 9 bases in the middle. The CDR3 is made up of 11 amino acids. CDR1 MGHDK and CDR2 SYGVNS come from the germline V gene. Here the CDR3 DNA reads TGTGCCACCACAGGTCACACTGAAGCTTTCTTT. It encodes CATTGHTEAFF. Full variable domain (missing parts from reference TRBV25-1 and TRBJ1-1): EADIYQTPRYLVIGTGKKITLECSQTMGHDKMYWYQQDPGMELHLIHYSYGVNSTEKGDLSSESTVSRIRTEHFPLTLESARPSHTSQYLCATTGHTEAFFGQGTRLTVV.

In DNA, the CDR3 is TGTGCCAGCAGGACTCTAGGGAGTACTGAAGCTTTCTTT. Its translation is CASRTLGSTEAFF. J is TRBJ1-1 and V is TRBV27; D is unresolved. Germline lookup yields CDR1 MNHEY and CDR2 SMNVEV (reference sequence). CDR3 length equals 13 residues. V gave up 6 bases and J gave up 5 bases, with 13 bases separating them.

This clonotype occurred a few times. This chain links TRBV6-1 with TRBJ2-2; D is perhaps TRBD1 (6 bases). The germline V gene encodes CDR1 MNHNS and CDR2 SASEGT. Trimming left V 7 bases short and J 4 bases short, with 10 bases between. This CDR3 is built from 13 residues. The CDR3 DNA reads TGTGCCAGCATGGGGGCCGGCACCGGGGAGCTGTTTTTT. Amino acids: CASMGAGTGELFF.

The rearrangement joins TRBV11-2 to TRBJ2-1; 12 nucleotides align to TRBD2. Germline values: CDR1 SGHAT, CDR2 FQNNGV. V lost 3 bases to trimming and J lost 0 bases; unmatched junction nucleotides: 3. The CDR3 runs 17 residues. The DNA of the CDR3 is TGTGCCAGCAGCTTCGGACTAGCGGGGCGCTCCTACAATGAGCAGTTCTTC. Its translation: CASSFGLAGRSYNEQFF.

Only a few counts were recorded for this clonotype. The chain couples TRBV27 to TRBJ1-5; D not resolved. Trimming took off 5 bases at V and 5 bases at J, with 13 bases between the two ends. The CDR3 is 14 amino acids. Germline V gene sequence: CDR1 MNHEY, CDR2 SMNVEV (reference sequence). In DNA form, the CDR3 reads TGTGCCAGCAGTGACGACGGCCCCCATCAGCCCCAGCATTTT. The encoded protein is CASSDDGPHQPQHF.

The rearrangement uses TRBV7-3 and TRBJ1-1; the D gene is possibly TRBD1 (5 bases). Trimming took 2 bases from V and 1 from J, leaving 14 bases between them. Per germline, CDR1 SGHTA and CDR2 FQGTGA. This CDR3 is 16 amino acids long. The CDR3 nucleotides read TGTGCCAGCAGCTTATCAGGGTCTGGGAGGAACACTGAAGCTTTCTTT. Translated: CASSLSGSGRNTEAFF.

The V gene is TRBV20-1, the J gene TRBJ2-1; D not certain. From germline, CDR1 is DFQATT and CDR2 SNEGSKA (reference sequence). The V and J ends lost 0 bases and 7 bases respectively, with 4 bases between them. This CDR3 region has 11 residues. CDR3 in DNA: TGCAGTGCTAGAGATTTGAATGAGCAGTTCTTC. This sequence encodes CSARDLNEQFF.

The chain carries TRBV27 and TRBJ2-1; D possibly matches TRBD1 or TRBD2 (7 bases each). V lost 4 bases and J 7 bases, leaving 20 bases between the germline ends. The CDR3 sequence is 16 residues long. Germline lookup yields CDR1 MNHEY and CDR2 SMNVEV (reference sequence). Here the CDR3 DNA reads TGTGCCAGCAGTTGGGGGGGGGACAGTTTTAAGAATGAGCAGTTCTTC. Translating it yields CASSWGGDSFKNEQFF.

In DNA, the CDR3 is TGCAGTGCTAGACCACTAGATTTCACTGAAGCTTTCTTT. Translated, it gives CSARPLDFTEAFF. The chain uses TRBV20-1 and TRBJ1-1; D remains unclear. Germline V gene data show CDR1 as DFQATT and CDR2 as SNEGSKA (reference sequence). Trimming took 2 bases from V and 4 from J, leaving 11 bases between them. The CDR3 is made up of 13 amino acids.

This rearrangement joins TRBV5-4 to TRBJ2-1; 13 positions match TRBD2. CDR1 SGHNT and CDR2 YYREEE come from the germline V gene (reference sequence). V was pared by 9 bases and J by 9 bases, with 6 bases of the junction left unmatched. CDR3 size: 13 residues. For the CDR3, the DNA is TGTGCCATATGGACTAGCGGGAGTGGTGAGCAGTTCTTC. It is translated as CAIWTSGSGEQFF.

The J gene is TRBJ2-1, the V gene TRBV4-1; TRBD2 aligns across 7 bases. The CDR3 contains 17 residues. Trimming took 0 bases from V and 0 from J; bases not matched to a gene: 5. CDR1 and CDR2 from the germline V gene are MGHRA and YSYEKL. CDR3 residues: CASSQDLRGSSYNEQFF. CDR3 DNA: TGCGCCAGCAGCCAAGATCTGCGGGGGAGCTCCTACAATGAGCAGTTCTTC.

The CDR3 loop is CASSLGGEGAFF. The CDR3 coding sequence is TGTGCCAGCAGTTTAGGAGGGGAGGGAGCTTTCTTT. The V gene is TRBV12-3 or TRBV12-4, the J gene TRBJ1-1, with D possibly matching TRBD1 (5 bases). The V gene lost 1 base and the J gene lost 10 bases, with 10 bases spanning the gap. The CDR3 loop spans 12 amino acids.

V and J are TRBV5-6 and TRBJ2-7; D might be TRBD1 (5 bases). The germline V gene encodes CDR1 SGHDT and CDR2 YYEEEE. Trimming removed 6 bases from V and 1 base from J, with 14 bases in between. This CDR3 is built from 14 residues. In nucleotides, the CDR3 is TGTGCCAGCAACAGACAGATTCTTTCCTACGAGCAGTACTTC. It translates to CASNRQILSYEQYF.

This clonotype has a handful of counts. The rearrangement uses TRBV6-2 or TRBV6-3 and TRBJ2-1, with 8 bases aligning to TRBD2. Germline V gene lookup returns CDR1 MNHEY and CDR2 SVGEGT. The CDR3 runs to 15 residues. Unmatched junction bases numbered 6, after V lost 2 bases and J lost 6 bases. The CDR3 is CASSYLSREVNEQFF. The CDR3 DNA follows: TGTGCCAGCAGTTACCTTTCGCGGGAGGTCAATGAGCAGTTCTTC.

The chain combines TRBV7-8 with TRBJ2-1; 8 bases align to TRBD2. Germline V gives CDR1 SGHVS, CDR2 FQNEAQ. The CDR3 consists of 15 residues. The J segment lost 8 bases and the V segment lost 4 bases, leaving 10 bases of the junction unmatched. The CDR3 loop reads CASSSGREDLYEQFF. The CDR3 DNA reads TGTGCCAGCAGCTCCGGGCGGGAGGATTTGTATGAGCAGTTCTTC.

The chain combines TRBV5-4 with TRBJ2-3; no definite D call. Germline values: CDR1 SGHNT, CDR2 YYREEE (reference sequence). The CDR3 sequence is 12 residues long. V gave up 2 bases and J gave up 2 bases, with 3 bases separating them. This CDR3 reads CASSLLTDTQYF. The CDR3 DNA sequence: TGTGCCAGCAGCTTACTCACAGATACGCAGTATTTT.

This clonotype was detected a few times. The genes are TRBV6-1 and TRBJ2-7; D may be TRBD1 (5 bases). This CDR3 region has 12 residues. V lost 6 bases and J lost 2, with 8 bases in between. The germline V gene encodes CDR1 MNHNS and CDR2 SASEGT. This CDR3 is CASRQTAYEQYF. The CDR3 nucleotides are TGTGCCAGCAGACAGACAGCCTACGAGCAGTACTTC.

This clonotype has a single count. This chain links TRBV30 with TRBJ2-1, with D uncertain. Germline loops: CDR1 GTSNPN, CDR2 SVGIG (reference sequence). The ends were cut back, 0 bases at V and 0 bases at J, with 9 bases in the middle. This CDR3 region has 15 residues. The CDR3 nucleotides read TGTGCCTGGAGTGTAAAGGGTCCCTCCTACAATGAGCAGTTCTTC. It codes for CAWSVKGPSYNEQFF. The variable domain in full, completed from reference TRBV30 and TRBJ2-1, reads SQTIHQWPATLVQPVGSPLSLECTVEGTSNPNLYWYRQAAGRGLQLLFYSVGIGQISSEVPQNLSASRPQDRQFILSSKKLLLSDSGFYLCAWSVKGPSYNEQFFGPGTRLTVL.

The V and J genes are TRBV29-1 and TRBJ1-4; a weak D match, TRBD1 (5 bases). V dropped 7 bases and J dropped 2 bases, with 14 bases sitting between them. Germline CDR1 is SQVTM and CDR2 is ANQGSEA. The CDR3 has 14 residues. The CDR3 reads CSADGGATNEKLFF. For the CDR3, the DNA is TGCAGCGCCGATGGGGGAGCGACTAATGAAAAACTGTTTTTT.

The table lists this clonotype with a few counts. This chain joins TRBV30 and TRBJ1-1, with no clear D. This CDR3 contains 11 residues. Per the germline V gene, CDR1 is GTSNPN and CDR2 is SVGIG (reference sequence). Trimming removed 7 bases at V and 4 bases at J, with 10 bases between. The CDR3 loop is CASFLGTEAFF. CDR3 DNA sequence: TGTGCCTCTTTTCTGGGCACTGAAGCTTTCTTT.

V is TRBV4-2 and J is TRBJ1-1; D gene ambiguous. CDR3 length: 13 residues. The V gene lost 3 bases and the J gene lost 5 bases, with 10 bases spanning the gap. Germline V gives CDR1 LGHNA, CDR2 YNFKEQ. In DNA form, the CDR3 reads TGTGCCAGCAGCCAGAGCCGAGGAACTGAAGCTTTCTTT. This encodes CASSQSRGTEAFF.

The rearrangement joins TRBV9 to TRBJ2-1, with 9 bases lining up with TRBD2. There are 14 residues in the CDR3. The V gene's germline CDR1 is SGDLS and CDR2 YYNGEE. The ends lost 4 bases at V and 10 bases at J; junction bases unmatched: 9. The CDR3 DNA reads as TGTGCCAGCAGCCTACAGGGGACTAGCCGCGAGCAGTTCTTC. This gives the protein CASSLQGTSREQFF.

This clonotype showed up just once. The rearrangement uses TRBV5-6 and TRBJ2-1; TRBD2 matches 7 bases. The germline gives CDR1 SGHDT, CDR2 YYEEEE. V lost 1 base, J lost 4 bases, and 5 bases stayed unmatched. This CDR3 spans 15 amino acids. The CDR3 reads CASSLLRGSYNEQFF. CDR3 bases: TGTGCCAGCAGCTTGTTGCGGGGGAGTTACAATGAGCAGTTCTTC.

This clonotype showed up just once. The chain is built from TRBV28 and TRBJ2-7, with a tentative D call TRBD2 (6 bases). Looked up from germline, CDR1 is MDHEN and CDR2 is SYDVKM. Trimming pared 8 bases from V and 5 bases from J, leaving 10 bases between. The CDR3 runs 11 residues. CDR3: CASGRGNEQYF. The DNA of the CDR3 is TGTGCCAGCGGCCGGGGGAACGAGCAGTACTTC.